These 8 T cell receptor beta chains originate from one sample sequenced in a study of T cell responses to AZD1222 COVID-19 vaccine (dated by TCRdb to about 2021). Libraries were made using the immunoSEQ multiplex PCR assay. TCRdb's version of the immuneACCESS table is confined to in-frame rearrangements and falls short of the full clone set. An unresolved V gene accounts for under half of the shortfall where checked; the remainder is of unknown origin. This sample has 150,000 or so clones in its table, and about 93% of those were observed once. 7.5% to 9.5% of the sample is in the top ten clones. Reading the label with the study, this specimen's time point is: baseline before first vaccination. The sequenced sample was peripheral blood, obtained on day 0 of AZD1222 vaccination. Receptors originate from an adult in good health.

J is TRBJ2-7 and V is TRBV19, with 7 positions matching TRBD1. Germline lookup yields CDR1 LNHDA and CDR2 SQIVND (reference sequence). There are 13 residues in the CDR3. The trim removed 8 bases at V and 5 bases at J, leaving 9 bases unmatched. The CDR3 region is CASQGQPDHEQYF. The CDR3 coding sequence is TGTGCCAGTCAGGGACAGCCGGACCACGAGCAGTACTTC. The full variable domain, rest sourced from reference TRBV19 and TRBJ2-7, is DGGITQSPKYLFRKEGQNVTLSCEQNLNHDAMYWYRQDPGQGLRLIYYSQIVNDFQKGDIAEGYSVSREKKESFPLTVTSAQKNPTAFYLCASQGQPDHEQYFGPGTRLTVT.

The chain recombines TRBV10-3 with TRBJ1-2; D is ambiguous. Germline assignment: CDR1 ENHRY and CDR2 SYGVKD. The CDR3 has 14 amino acids. V lost 8 bases and J 3 bases, leaving 16 bases between the germline ends. The CDR3 coding sequence is TGTGCCATCGTAAGCGGGCGCTTGGACTATGGCTACACCTTC. Protein sequence: CAIVSGRLDYGYTF.

The rearrangement uses TRBV3-1 (or the pseudogene TRBV3-2) and TRBJ2-5, with D maybe TRBD1 (6 bases). Germline CDR1 is LGHDT and CDR2 is YNNKEL (reference sequence). The CDR3 totals 14 residues. The V and J ends lost 5 bases and 2 bases respectively, with 12 bases between them. CDR3 in amino acids: CASSVPGQQETQYF. As DNA, the CDR3 is TGTGCCAGCAGCGTACCGGGACAACAAGAGACCCAGTACTTC.

V usage is TRBV5-5 and J usage is TRBJ2-2; 7 nucleotides agree with TRBD1. The CDR3 has 15 amino acids. Unmatched junction bases numbered 7, after V lost 3 bases and J lost 5 bases. The germline V gene has CDR1 SGHKS and CDR2 YYEKEE (reference sequence). Here the CDR3 reads CASSSGQRGTGELFF. The CDR3 region has the DNA TGTGCCAGCAGCTCGGGACAGCGTGGGACCGGGGAGCTGTTTTTT.

V is TRBV7-2 and J is TRBJ1-2; possible D gene TRBD1, 6 bases. Trimming took off 5 bases at V and 4 bases at J, with 11 bases between the two ends. In germline, CDR1 is SGHTA, CDR2 FQGNSA. The CDR3 is 13 amino acids. CDR3 nucleotides: TGTGCCAGCAGCCCGACAGGCATCTATGGCTACACCTTC. Amino acids: CASSPTGIYGYTF. Full variable domain (rest looked up from reference TRBV7-2 and TRBJ1-2): GAGVSQSPSNKVTEKGKDVELRCDPISGHTALYWYRQSLGQGLEFLIYFQGNSAPDKSGLPSDRFSAERTGGSVSTLTIQRTQQEDSAVYLCASSPTGIYGYTFGSGTRLTVV.

The V gene is TRBV2, the J gene TRBJ2-5; 7 nucleotides match TRBD2. The CDR3 has 16 amino acids. The V gene's germline CDR1 is SNHLY and CDR2 FYNNEI. V dropped 3 bases and J dropped 5; count of bases not matched to a gene: 12. The CDR3 here is CASSDSPRELAETQYF. In DNA, the CDR3 is TGTGCCAGCAGTGATTCCCCGCGGGAACTAGCGGAGACCCAGTACTTC.

This rearrangement joins TRBV19 to TRBJ2-5; TRBD2 might be the D (6 bases). V was trimmed by 3 bases and J by 6 bases, leaving 11 bases between them. The CDR3 contains 13 residues. The germline V gene has CDR1 LNHDA and CDR2 SQIVND (reference sequence). CDR3 DNA: TGTGCCAGTAGTATGGGGGGTGGGAAGACCCAGTACTTC. Encoded protein: CASSMGGGKTQYF.

V gene TRBV27 combines with J gene TRBJ2-1; D not certain. Trimming pared 8 bases from V and 6 bases from J, leaving 11 bases between. The germline CDR1 and CDR2 sequences are MNHEY and SMNVEV (reference sequence). The CDR3 has 12 residues. In DNA form, the CDR3 reads TGTGCCAGCGCTTCTGGGATCAATGAGCAGTTCTTC. This sequence encodes CASASGINEQFF.